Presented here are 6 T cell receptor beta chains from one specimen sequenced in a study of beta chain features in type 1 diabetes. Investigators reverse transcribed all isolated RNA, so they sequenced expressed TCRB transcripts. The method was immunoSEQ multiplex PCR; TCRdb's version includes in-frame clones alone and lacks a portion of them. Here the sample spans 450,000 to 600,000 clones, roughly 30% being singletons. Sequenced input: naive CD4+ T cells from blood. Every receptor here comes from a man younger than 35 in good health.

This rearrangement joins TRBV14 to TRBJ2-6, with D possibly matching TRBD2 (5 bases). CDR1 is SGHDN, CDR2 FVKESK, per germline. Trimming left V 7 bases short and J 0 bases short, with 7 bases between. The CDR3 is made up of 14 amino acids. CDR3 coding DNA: TGTGCCAGCAAGCGGTCCTCTGGGGCCAACGTCCTGACTTTC. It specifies CASKRSSGANVLTF.

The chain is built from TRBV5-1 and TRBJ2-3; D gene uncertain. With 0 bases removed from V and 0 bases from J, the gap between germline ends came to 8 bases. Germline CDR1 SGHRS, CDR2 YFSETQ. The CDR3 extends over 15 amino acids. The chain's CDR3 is CASSLDSTSTDTQYF. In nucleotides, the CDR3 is TGCGCCAGCAGCTTGGATTCGACTAGCACAGATACGCAGTATTTT. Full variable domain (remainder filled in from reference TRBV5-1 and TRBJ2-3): KAGVTQTPRYLIKTRGQQVTLSCSPISGHRSVSWYQQTPGQGLQFLFEYFSETQRNKGNFPGRFSGRQFSNSRSEMNVSTLELGDSALYLCASSLDSTSTDTQYFGPGTRLTVL.

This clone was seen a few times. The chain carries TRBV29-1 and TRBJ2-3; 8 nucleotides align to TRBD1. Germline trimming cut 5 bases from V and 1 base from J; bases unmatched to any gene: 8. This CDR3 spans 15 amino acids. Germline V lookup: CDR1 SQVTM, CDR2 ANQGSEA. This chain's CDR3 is CSVTGQERGTDTQYF. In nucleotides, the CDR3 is TGCAGCGTTACGGGACAGGAGCGGGGCACAGATACGCAGTATTTT.

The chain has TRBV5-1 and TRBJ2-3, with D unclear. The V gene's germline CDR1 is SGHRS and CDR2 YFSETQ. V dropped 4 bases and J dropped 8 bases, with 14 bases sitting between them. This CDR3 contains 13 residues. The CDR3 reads CASSPVRLSTQYF. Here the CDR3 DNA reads TGCGCCAGCAGCCCGGTTCGACTCTCTACGCAGTATTTT.

The CDR3 nucleotides are TGTGCCAGCAGAATATACAATGAGCAGTTCTTC. It is translated as CASRIYNEQFF. The chain carries TRBV7-9 and TRBJ2-1; unclear D gene. Trimming took 6 bases from V and 4 from J, leaving 4 bases between them. Germline CDR1 reads SEHNR; CDR2 reads FQNEAQ (reference sequence). This CDR3 region has 11 residues.

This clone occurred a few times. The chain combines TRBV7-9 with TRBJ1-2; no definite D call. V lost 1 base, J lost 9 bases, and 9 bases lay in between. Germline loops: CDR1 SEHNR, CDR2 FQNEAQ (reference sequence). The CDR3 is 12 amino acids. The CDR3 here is CASSLEVGSYTF. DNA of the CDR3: TGTGCCAGCAGCTTAGAGGTGGGAAGCTACACCTTC.